The present T cell receptor beta chain was sequenced within a study of blood T cells in healthy people across ages. Study background: Template-switching capture recovered about one barcoded beta molecule per two T cells.

In this sample, this clonotype turned up a few times. PCR was performed a second time for roughly 7 to 11 cycles using a sample-barcoded 5' primer and a J-beta primer mix. TCRdb re-derived calls from the 5' RACE reads in MiXCR, one entry per CDR3 protein. The sample yields 800,000 to 950,000 distinct CDR3 sequences, almost 30% seen once. This same sample was also taken into another study, of T cells of mothers and their children.

Sequencing was performed on blood. The sequence derives from a woman in her 40s in good health.

The CDR3 here is CSVEDPPAVQTFF. The DNA of the CDR3 is TGCAGCGTTGAAGATCCTCCAGCCGTCCAGACTTTCTTT. The V and J genes are TRBV29-1 and TRBJ1-1, with D uncertain. The V end lost 0 bases, the J end lost 12 bases, and 17 bases lay between the germline ends. Per germline, CDR1 SQVTM and CDR2 ANQGSEA. CDR3 length: 13 amino acids. The full variable domain, in which reference TRBV29-1 and TRBJ1-1 provide the parts outside the CDR3, is SAVISQKPSRDICQRGTSLTIQCQVDSQVTMMFWYRQQPGQSLTLIATANQGSEATYESGFVIDKFPISRPNLTFSTLTVSNMSPEDSSIYLCSVEDPPAVQTFFGQGTRLTVV.